This T cell receptor (beta chain) is drawn from a study of blood T cells in healthy people across ages. General observations from the study: One million T cells yielded diversity estimates that were considered underestimates.

Remarks on this clonotype: What it binds is unknown.

Combining a sample-barcoded 5' primer with a J-beta primer mix, a second PCR ran for about 7 to 11 cycles. Carrying 12 random nucleotides, a template-switch adaptor labeled each individual cDNA molecule. TCRdb reprocessed the 5' RACE reads with MiXCR, giving one entry per CDR3 protein. The sample records just over 1 million distinct CDR3 sequences, more than 40% being singletons. Deletions cut 4 bases from V and 1 base from J, with 9 bases between. Per germline, CDR1 ENHRY and CDR2 SYGVKD. This CDR3 has 14 amino acids. The TCR comes from a woman aged 55-70 years in good health. The chain links TRBV10-3 to TRBJ2-3; possibly TRBD2 for D (5 bases). The sequencing sample was made of blood. The CDR3 nucleotides read TGTGCCATCAGTGCCGGCGGGCGCACAGATACGCAGTATTTT. The encoded protein is CAISAGGRTDTQYF.